These 25 T cell receptor beta chains share one sample of origin, sequenced in a study of Tregs in tolerant kidney transplant recipients. Sequenced by immunoSEQ multiplex PCR; TCRdb stores in-frame clones only, minus some. The table includes about 240,000 clones, around 81% detected once. The sequencing sample was made of CD4+ T cells from blood. These receptors originate from a human donor in good health.

The gene calls are TRBV15 and TRBJ1-1; D gene unclear. The CDR3 extends over 15 amino acids. Germline assignment: CDR1 LNHNV and CDR2 YYDKDF (reference sequence). V lost 0 bases and J lost 1, with 9 bases in between. Here the CDR3 DNA reads TGTGCCACCAGCAGAGAACCCCGTTCGAACACTGAAGCTTTCTTT. It specifies CATSREPRSNTEAFF.

V and J are TRBV27 and TRBJ2-3; D call uncertain. The CDR3 has 11 residues. The germline CDR1 and CDR2 sequences are MNHEY and SMNVEV (reference sequence). Trimming pared 7 bases from V and 3 bases from J, leaving 5 bases between. The CDR3 DNA is TGTGCCAGCATTAGGACAGATACGCAGTATTTT. Translated: CASIRTDTQYF.

This chain links TRBV5-5 with TRBJ2-7, with D possibly being TRBD1 (5 bases). There are 14 residues in the CDR3. V lost 0 bases and J 1 base, leaving 8 bases between the germline ends. CDR1 is SGHKS, CDR2 YYEKEE, per germline (reference sequence). DNA for the CDR3: TGTGCCAGCAGCTTGGAGGGGAAGTCCTACGAGCAGTACTTC. Residues: CASSLEGKSYEQYF. Full variable domain (remainder filled in from reference TRBV5-5 and TRBJ2-7): DAGVTQSPTHLIKTRGQQVTLRCSPISGHKSVSWYQQVLGQGPQFIFQYYEKEERGRGNFPDRFSARQFPNYSSELNVNALLLGDSALYLCASSLEGKSYEQYFGPGTRLTVT.

The V and J genes are TRBV23-1 and TRBJ2-1; tentative D call: TRBD2 (6 bases). TRBV23-1 is assigned to the ORF class and has an uncertain function. Trimming removed 4 bases from V and 3 bases from J, with 13 bases in between. This CDR3 has 15 residues. CDR3 residues: CASSLPWGDYNEQFF. DNA of the CDR3: TGCGCCAGCAGTCTCCCTTGGGGGGACTACAATGAGCAGTTCTTC.

The V call is TRBV30, the J call TRBJ2-5; 9 positions match TRBD2. The CDR3 has 15 amino acids. Germline V CDR1 and CDR2: GTSNPN, SVGIG (reference sequence). V was pared by 6 bases and J by 3 bases, with 11 bases of the junction left unmatched. DNA for the CDR3: TGTGCCTGCTGGAAGGGTAGCGGGAGAAAAGAGACCCAGTACTTC. It specifies CACWKGSGRKETQYF.

V usage is TRBV18 and J usage is TRBJ1-1; unclear D gene. Germline V lookup: CDR1 KGHSH, CDR2 LQKENI. The CDR3 spans 17 residues. Trimming removed 0 bases at V and 5 bases at J, with 19 bases between. DNA for the CDR3: TGTGCCAGCTCACCACCGAGGCCACTCGGGGTTTTAACTGAAGCTTTCTTT. It translates to CASSPPRPLGVLTEAFF.

A single count supports this clone. Relative to the germline gene, one junction end is altered; a read error may explain this. Other DNA sequences in the same sample also yield this CDR3. The chain is built from TRBV10-1 and TRBJ2-3; D is uncertain. The CDR3 covers 14 residues. Per germline, CDR1 WNHNN and CDR2 SYGVQD (reference sequence). CDR3 nucleotides: TGCGCCAGCAGTGAGCCTGACCGGGCAGATACACAGTATTTT. Protein sequence: CASSEPDRADTQYF.

V and J are TRBV4-2 and TRBJ1-2; D might be TRBD1 (6 bases). This CDR3 is built from 16 residues. Trimming shortened V by 3 bases and J by 1 base, and 15 bases separated the two germline ends. Germline V CDR1 and CDR2: LGHNA, YNFKEQ. Written as DNA, the CDR3 is TGTGCCAGCAGCCAGCGCCCCCTGGACAGTAACTATGGCTACACCTTC. It specifies CASSQRPLDSNYGYTF.

This clone was recorded only once. This chain connects TRBV5-1 to TRBJ1-1; D not resolved. Germline V lookup: CDR1 SGHRS, CDR2 YFSETQ. The length of the CDR3 is 13 residues. Deletions cut 0 bases from V and 1 base from J, with 4 bases between. The CDR3 loop is CASSLEKNTEAFF. CDR3 sequence (DNA): TGCGCCAGCAGCTTGGAGAAGAACACTGAAGCTTTCTTT.

The V call is TRBV30, the J call TRBJ1-5; D not certain. The CDR3 extends over 13 amino acids. Looked up from germline, CDR1 is GTSNPN and CDR2 is SVGIG (reference sequence). V shed 1 base and J shed 5 bases, with 9 bases lying between them. CDR3 loop: CAWSDLPHQPQHF. CDR3 nucleotides: TGTGCCTGGAGTGACCTCCCCCATCAGCCCCAGCATTTT.

J is TRBJ1-2 and V is TRBV7-9; possibly TRBD1 for D (5 bases). The CDR3 covers 15 residues. Trimming removed 7 bases from V and 7 bases from J, with 22 bases in between. The germline CDR1 and CDR2 sequences are SEHNR and FQNEAQ (reference sequence). Here the CDR3 reads CASTREGIRGGGYTF. The CDR3 coding sequence is TGTGCCAGCACCCGAGAGGGGATCCGGGGGGGTGGCTACACCTTC.

The chain links TRBV7-6 to TRBJ1-5; tentative D call: TRBD1 (6 bases). This CDR3 is 15 amino acids long. The V end lost 4 bases, the J end lost 2 bases, and 12 bases lay between the germline ends. CDR1 and CDR2 (germline): SGHVS, FNYEAQ. CDR3: CASSSATGRNQPQHF. DNA of the CDR3: TGTGCCAGCAGCTCAGCGACAGGCCGCAATCAGCCCCAGCATTTT.

J is TRBJ2-5 and V is TRBV6-6; a weak D match, TRBD2 (6 bases). Germline CDR1 MNHNY, CDR2 SVGAGI (reference sequence). The V and J ends lost 2 bases and 2 bases respectively, with 12 bases between them. CDR3 size: 15 residues. CDR3 DNA: TGTGCCAGCAGTTACGATCTAGCGCTTCAAGAGACCCAGTACTTC. Translated, it gives CASSYDLALQETQYF.

This clone was detected many times. The genes are TRBV5-1 and TRBJ1-1, with 7 bases identical to TRBD1. The CDR3 is made up of 15 amino acids. The germline V gene encodes CDR1 SGHRS and CDR2 YFSETQ. Unmatched junction bases numbered 7, after V lost 5 bases and J lost 0 bases. The CDR3 DNA follows: TGCGCCAGCAGTGCCCGGACAGGTTTGAACACTGAAGCTTTCTTT. It translates to CASSARTGLNTEAFF.

This clone was counted a single time. This rearrangement joins TRBV18 to TRBJ2-5; D call uncertain. The V end lost 2 bases, the J end lost 0 bases, and 13 bases lay between the germline ends. The CDR3 consists of 16 residues. Germline CDR1 is KGHSH and CDR2 is LQKENI. The chain's CDR3 is CASSPSSRMDQETQYF. CDR3 bases: TGTGCCAGCTCACCAAGTTCCAGAATGGACCAAGAGACCCAGTACTTC.

The chain combines TRBV10-1 with TRBJ2-5; 7 nucleotides align to TRBD2. Germline V lookup: CDR1 WNHNN, CDR2 SYGVQD (reference sequence). The CDR3 runs 16 residues. The J segment lost 4 bases and the V segment lost 4 bases, leaving 12 bases of the junction unmatched. CDR3 sequence reads: CASSGSGTTRRETQYF. The CDR3 DNA reads as TGCGCCAGCAGTGGATCGGGGACTACGCGCCGAGAGACCCAGTACTTC.

V usage is TRBV12-5 and J usage is TRBJ2-2; D ambiguous. The V gene lost 4 bases and the J gene lost 3 bases, with 6 bases spanning the gap. The CDR3 loop spans 13 amino acids. The germline CDR1 and CDR2 sequences are LGHNT and FRNRAP. The CDR3 protein is CASGSGHTGELFF. In DNA, the CDR3 is TGTGCTAGTGGTTCCGGGCACACCGGGGAGCTGTTTTTT. Using reference TRBV12-5 and TRBJ2-2 for the parts outside the CDR3, the full variable domain is DARVTQTPRHKVTEMGQEVTMRCQPILGHNTVFWYRQTMMQGLELLAYFRNRAPLDDSGMPKDRFSAEMPDATLATLKIQPSEPRDSAVYFCASGSGHTGELFFGEGSRLTVL.

The sample holds a few counts of this clone. V usage is TRBV7-2 and J usage is TRBJ2-3; D gene ambiguous. The germline gives CDR1 SGHTA, CDR2 FQGNSA. This CDR3 has 13 amino acids. V lost 1 base and J 4 bases, leaving 6 bases between the germline ends. DNA of the CDR3: TGTGCCAGCAGCTTAGGGGCTGCAGATACGCAGTATTTT. This translates into CASSLGAADTQYF. Supplemented by reference TRBV7-2 and TRBJ2-3, the full variable domain reads GAGVSQSPSNKVTEKGKDVELRCDPISGHTALYWYRQSLGQGLEFLIYFQGNSAPDKSGLPSDRFSAERTGGSVSTLTIQRTQQEDSAVYLCASSLGAADTQYFGPGTRLTVL.

The chain links TRBV6-6 to TRBJ1-3; D unresolved. This CDR3 is 15 amino acids long. Per germline, CDR1 MNHNY and CDR2 SVGAGI (reference sequence). With 5 bases removed from V and 0 bases from J, the gap between germline ends came to 11 bases. CDR3 residues: CASSHPANSGNTIYF. In nucleotides, the CDR3 is TGTGCCAGCAGTCACCCCGCCAACTCTGGAAACACCATATATTTT.

The V call is TRBV2, the J call TRBJ2-7; 7 bases are shared with TRBD1. Germline V gene lookup returns CDR1 SNHLY and CDR2 FYNNEI. This CDR3 is 14 amino acids long. With 8 bases clipped from V and 4 bases from J, the junction kept 11 bases outside the gene matches. The CDR3 loop is CASRGVRGLYEQYF. The CDR3 region has the DNA TGTGCCAGCCGAGGGGTTAGGGGGCTGTACGAGCAGTACTTC.

The chain combines TRBV11-2 with TRBJ2-2; D gene ambiguous. The V gene lost 6 bases and the J gene lost 0 bases, with 2 bases spanning the gap. The CDR3 is 12 amino acids. Per the germline V gene, CDR1 is SGHAT and CDR2 is FQNNGV. The CDR3 loop is CASRANTGELFF. For the CDR3, the DNA is TGTGCCAGCAGAGCGAACACCGGGGAGCTGTTTTTT.

This clone is a singleton in its sample. This CDR3 reads CAVSGGARNEQFF. Here the CDR3 DNA reads TGTGCCGTTAGCGGGGGGGCGAGAAATGAGCAGTTCTTC. The chain links TRBV11-2 to TRBJ2-1, with TRBD2 matching over 11 bases. The CDR3 sequence is 13 residues long. With 11 bases clipped from V and 7 bases from J, the junction kept 7 bases outside the gene matches. Per germline, CDR1 SGHAT and CDR2 FQNNGV.

J is TRBJ2-7 and V is TRBV30; D is unresolved. The CDR3 runs to 12 residues. Trimming cost V 0 bases and J 3 bases, with 6 bases left between them. CDR1 GTSNPN and CDR2 SVGIG come from the germline V gene (reference sequence). CDR3 residues: CAWSVSYYEQYF. For the CDR3, the DNA is TGTGCCTGGAGTGTATCGTACTACGAGCAGTACTTC.

The CDR3: CASSSNENTIYF. CDR3 nucleotides: TGTGCCAGCAGTTCCAACGAAAACACCATATATTTT. The chain couples TRBV6-6 to TRBJ1-3; no reliable D call. CDR1 MNHNY and CDR2 SVGAGI come from the germline V gene (reference sequence). The CDR3 has 12 residues. Trimming cost V 4 bases and J 6 bases, with 7 bases left between them.

J is TRBJ2-1 and V is TRBV6-1; D gene uncertain. V lost 3 bases and J lost 10, with 13 bases in between. The V gene's germline CDR1 is MNHNS and CDR2 SASEGT. CDR3 size: 13 residues. The CDR3 coding sequence is TGTGCCAGCAGTGAGACCGGGCGGAAAGAGCAGTTCTTC. This encodes CASSETGRKEQFF.